This T cell receptor beta chain was retrieved from a study of T cell responses to AZD1222 COVID-19 vaccine. Remarks on this clone: Its antigen is as yet unknown.

Study results and limitations: Distributed over spike, vaccine-associated CD4 TCRs predominated at 160-218 and 743-854. The number of AZD1222 recipients seropositive at baseline was only six.

This table comes from immunoSEQ multiplex PCR, and its TCRdb copy is limited to in-frame clones, with some not included. This sample has some 130,000 clones, with approximately 91% found just once. Germline-derived CDR1 and CDR2 are SGHRS and YFSETQ. The V end lost 0 bases, the J end lost 6 bases, and 7 bases lay between the germline ends. The CDR3 has 13 amino acids. The sequencing used peripheral blood, collected 28 days after the second AZD1222 dose. The receptor was derived from an adult who received the AZD1222 COVID-19 vaccine. The chain joins TRBV5-1 to TRBJ2-1; D uncertain. CDR3 sequence: CASSLVRTNEQFF. The CDR3 region has the DNA TGCGCCAGCAGCTTGGTACGAACCAATGAGCAGTTCTTC. The full variable domain, rest sourced from reference TRBV5-1 and TRBJ2-1, is KAGVTQTPRYLIKTRGQQVTLSCSPISGHRSVSWYQQTPGQGLQFLFEYFSETQRNKGNFPGRFSGRQFSNSRSEMNVSTLELGDSALYLCASSLVRTNEQFFGPGTRLTVL.